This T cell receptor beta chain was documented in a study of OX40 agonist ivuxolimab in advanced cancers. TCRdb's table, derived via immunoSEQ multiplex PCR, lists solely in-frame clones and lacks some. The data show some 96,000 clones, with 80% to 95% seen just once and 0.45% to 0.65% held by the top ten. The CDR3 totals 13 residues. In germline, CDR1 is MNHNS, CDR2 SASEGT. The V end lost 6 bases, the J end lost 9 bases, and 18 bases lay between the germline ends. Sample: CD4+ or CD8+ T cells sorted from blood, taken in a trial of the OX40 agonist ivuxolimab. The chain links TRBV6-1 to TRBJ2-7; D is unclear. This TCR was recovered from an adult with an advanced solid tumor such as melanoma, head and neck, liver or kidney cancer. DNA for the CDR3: TGTGCCAGCAGCCCCCGAGGCCCCCCCCGGCAGTACTTC. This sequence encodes CASSPRGPPRQYF.